Included here is one T cell receptor beta chain sequence, with context. These data originate in a study of blood T cell repertoires in COVID-19. Original methodology: Reference gene primers were amplified, and this amplification served to estimate nucleated cell counts. The data were produced by immunoSEQ multiplex PCR, yet TCRdb's version contains in-frame clones alone and is incomplete. V, J and clone size are taken as reported in that table, and D and trimming were inferred from the DNA itself. The sample consists of hundreds of thousands of clones, around 90% of them appearing once. The CDR3 has 18 residues. Per the germline V gene, CDR1 is SGHRS and CDR2 is YFSETQ. V was clipped by 4 bases and J by 4 bases; unmatched bases: 10. Enrolled through a virtual design, the participants were between 18 and 89 years of age and came from about two dozen US areas. For recovered donors of Cohort 3, there were two negative PCRs, clearance, or symptom resolution.

The sample comprised PBMCs or T cells enriched from blood (not recorded which). The clonotype was recovered from a woman under 40 who had recovered from COVID-19. The rearrangement uses TRBV5-1 and TRBJ2-1, with 14 bases lining up with TRBD2. This CDR3 is CASSGGLAGAEFYNEQFF. For the CDR3, the DNA is TGCGCCAGCAGCGGGGGACTAGCGGGAGCGGAATTTTACAATGAGCAGTTCTTC.